This entry lists 14 T cell receptor beta chains sequenced from one sample in a study of cytomegalovirus exposure and HLA in healthy donors. The PCR used 60 Vbeta and 13 Jbeta primers. The repertoire was sequenced with immunoSEQ multiplex PCR; TCRdb's copy has only in-frame clones and lacks some. The data show some 170,000 clones, about 77% seen once. Sequencing was performed on PBMCs. These receptor sequences come from a woman in her forties or fifties in good health and CMV-seronegative.

As regards this clone: At the DNA level, this CDR3 is encoded by other sequences in the same sample as well. The chain links TRBV7-3 to TRBJ2-1, with 15 bases fitting TRBD2. CDR3 length equals 15 residues. The J segment lost 8 bases and the V segment lost 3 bases, leaving 2 bases of the junction unmatched. Germline CDR1 is SGHTA and CDR2 is FQGTGA. The CDR3 loop is CASSLGLAGGDEQFF. The CDR3 nucleotides read TGTGCCAGCAGCTTGGGACTAGCGGGAGGCGATGAGCAGTTCTTC. The full variable domain, its missing parts supplied by reference TRBV7-3 and TRBJ2-1, is GAGVSQTPSNKVTEKGKYVELRCDPISGHTALYWYRQSLGQGPEFLIYFQGTGAADDSGLPNDRFFAVRPEGSVSTLKIQRTERGDSAVYLCASSLGLAGGDEQFFGPGTRLTVL.

This chain connects TRBV6-1 to TRBJ2-1; 8 bases align to TRBD1. V lost 8 bases to trimming and J lost 6 bases; unmatched junction nucleotides: 9. CDR1 MNHNS and CDR2 SASEGT come from the germline V gene. This CDR3 is 14 amino acids long. The CDR3: CASVGQGWGNEQFF. CDR3 nucleotides: TGTGCCAGCGTAGGACAGGGATGGGGCAATGAGCAGTTCTTC.

The chain couples TRBV28 to TRBJ2-5; 10 nucleotides line up with TRBD1. Germline V gene lookup returns CDR1 MDHEN and CDR2 SYDVKM. This CDR3 is built from 15 residues. Trimming took 6 bases from V and 1 from J; bases not matched to a gene: 5. This CDR3 is CASSRRTGGQETQYF. The CDR3 DNA reads TGTGCCAGCAGCCGAAGGACAGGGGGCCAAGAGACCCAGTACTTC. Based on the CDR3 plus reference TRBV28 and TRBJ2-5, the full variable domain is DVKVTQSSRYLVKRTGEKVFLECVQDMDHENMFWYRQDPGLGLRLIYFSYDVKMKEKGDIPEGYSVSREKKERFSLILESASTNQTSMYLCASSRRTGGQETQYFGPGTRLLVL.

The chain has TRBV11-2 and TRBJ2-7; D not certain. Germline V gene data show CDR1 as SGHAT and CDR2 as FQNNGV. This CDR3 region has 10 residues. The V end was cut by 5 bases, the J end by 4 bases, with 3 bases between. The CDR3 reads CASSLYEQYF. DNA for the CDR3: TGTGCCAGCAGCCTATACGAGCAGTACTTC.

V usage is TRBV27 and J usage is TRBJ1-2; D unclear. CDR1 is MNHEY and CDR2 is SMNVEV in the germline V gene (reference sequence). Trimming removed 2 bases from V and 3 bases from J, with 7 bases in between. This CDR3 is 13 amino acids long. The CDR3 sequence: CASSLGTYYGYTF. CDR3 in DNA: TGTGCCAGCAGTTTAGGCACCTACTATGGCTACACCTTC.

This clone has just a few counts. The same CDR3 arises from other DNA sequences in this sample as well. The chain uses TRBV4-3 and TRBJ2-7; D possibly corresponds to TRBD1 (5 bases). The CDR3 spans 15 residues. Per the germline V gene, CDR1 is LGHNA and CDR2 is YSLEER. V was clipped by 0 bases and J by 0 bases, with 9 bases between them. The CDR3 loop is CASSQDRGSSYEQYF. The CDR3 bases are TGCGCCAGCAGCCAAGATAGGGGCAGCTCCTACGAGCAGTACTTC.

The chain is built from TRBV19 and TRBJ2-3; 9 positions match TRBD2. Germline loops: CDR1 LNHDA, CDR2 SQIVND (reference sequence). This CDR3 spans 15 amino acids. With V trimmed by 4 bases and J by 5 bases, 7 bases remained unmatched. The CDR3: CASSSSAGGQDTQYF. CDR3 in DNA: TGTGCCAGTAGTAGTTCGGCGGGAGGGCAAGATACGCAGTATTTT. Full variable domain (remainder filled in from reference TRBV19 and TRBJ2-3): DGGITQSPKYLFRKEGQNVTLSCEQNLNHDAMYWYRQDPGQGLRLIYYSQIVNDFQKGDIAEGYSVSREKKESFPLTVTSAQKNPTAFYLCASSSSAGGQDTQYFGPGTRLTVL.

V gene TRBV5-1 combines with J gene TRBJ1-1; D might be TRBD1 (5 bases). Trimming cost V 4 bases and J 8 bases, with 15 bases left between them. The CDR3 runs 13 residues. Germline V gives CDR1 SGHRS, CDR2 YFSETQ. CDR3 in amino acids: CASSLGGTEEAFF. The DNA of the CDR3 is TGCGCCAGCAGCCTAGGAGGGACGGAAGAAGCTTTCTTT.

This clone was observed a handful of times. The chain recombines TRBV4-1 with TRBJ2-1; possibly TRBD2 for D (5 bases). Trimming removed 0 bases at V and 3 bases at J, with 12 bases between. The V gene's germline CDR1 is MGHRA and CDR2 YSYEKL. The CDR3 loop spans 16 amino acids. In nucleotides, the CDR3 is TGCGCCAGCAGCCAAGAACTCTCGGGGATCTACAATGAGCAGTTCTTC. Protein sequence: CASSQELSGIYNEQFF.

The chain carries TRBV5-1 and TRBJ2-3; 8 bases align to TRBD2. The ends lost 5 bases at V and 5 bases at J; junction bases unmatched: 16. The CDR3 has 17 amino acids. Germline V gene lookup returns CDR1 SGHRS and CDR2 YFSETQ. The CDR3 reads CASSLLSGGGHGDTQYF. Written as DNA, the CDR3 is TGCGCCAGCAGTTTACTCTCGGGGGGGGGACATGGAGATACGCAGTATTTT.

The chain combines TRBV7-3 with TRBJ2-5; 7 nucleotides agree with TRBD2. The CDR3 has 13 amino acids. The germline V gene has CDR1 SGHTA and CDR2 FQGTGA. Losses at the gene ends were 5 bases for V and 4 bases for J; bases not matched to a gene: 4. The CDR3 reads CASSGGGSETQYF. CDR3 in DNA: TGTGCCAGCAGCGGGGGGGGGTCAGAGACCCAGTACTTC.

The chain uses TRBV29-1 and TRBJ2-5; TRBD2 agrees at 10 bases. Near its end, the DNA agrees better with TRBJ2-7, so the J call may be wrong. Germline assignment: CDR1 SQVTM and CDR2 ANQGSEA. CDR3 length equals 16 residues. The CDR3 protein is CSVEGLAGAPYYEQYF. The CDR3, as DNA: TGCAGCGTTGAAGGGCTAGCGGGAGCACCCTATTACGAGCAGTACTTC.

V gene TRBV7-9 combines with J gene TRBJ1-5, with 7 nucleotides matching TRBD1. The CDR3 loop spans 14 amino acids. Per germline, CDR1 SEHNR and CDR2 FQNEAQ (reference sequence). With V trimmed by 0 bases and J by 6 bases, 2 bases remained unmatched. CDR3 loop: CASSLAGGVQPQHF. The CDR3 DNA sequence: TGTGCCAGCAGCTTAGCAGGGGGCGTTCAGCCCCAGCATTTT. Based on the CDR3 plus reference TRBV7-9 and TRBJ1-5, the full variable domain is DTGVSQNPRHKITKRGQNVTFRCDPISEHNRLYWYRQTLGQGPEFLTYFQNEAQLEKSRLLSDRFSAERPKGSFSTLEIQRTEQGDSAMYLCASSLAGGVQPQHFGDGTRLSIL.

The table lists this clone with a few counts. This sequence joins TRBV5-1 and TRBJ1-1; TRBD1 matches 7 bases. The CDR3 length is 18 residues. Trimming at V came to 0 bases and at J to 0 bases, leaving 11 bases not matched to a gene. In germline, CDR1 is SGHRS, CDR2 YFSETQ. The CDR3 nucleotides are TGCGCCAGCAGCTTGGTGAGGGGGCGGTCGGGGATGAACACTGAAGCTTTCTTT. It translates to CASSLVRGRSGMNTEAFF.